These 25 T cell receptor beta chains originate from one sample sequenced in a study of T-cell reconstitution after alpha-beta-depleted transplantation in children. Unique molecular identifiers were used in preparing the TCRbeta library. TCRdb fed the PCR reads into MiXCR, producing one record per CDR3 protein. The sample has around 960,000 distinct CDR3 sequences, around 30% seen once. Source: PBMCs, mostly from graft donor cells, taken 360 days after TCRalphabeta/CD19-depleted stem cell transplant. These receptors came from a boy under two years old who had a stem cell transplant for SCID, so the T cells may come from the graft donor.

The chain is built from TRBV12-3 or TRBV12-4 and TRBJ2-3; either TRBD1 or TRBD2 may supply D (5 bases each). The CDR3 sequence is 16 residues long. The ends were cut back, 6 bases at V and 6 bases at J, with 22 bases in the middle. The CDR3 DNA reads TGTGCCAGCAGGGGTCCCGGGGCCCAGGTCAGGGATACGCAGTATTTT. Its translation is CASRGPGAQVRDTQYF.

J is TRBJ2-3 and V is TRBV5-1; possibly TRBD2 for D (5 bases). The germline V gene has CDR1 SGHRS and CDR2 YFSETQ. Trimming removed 5 bases at V and 2 bases at J, with 12 bases between. The CDR3 sequence is 14 residues long. CDR3 sequence: CASSWTGFTDTQYF. In DNA form, the CDR3 reads TGCGCCAGCAGTTGGACTGGCTTCACAGATACGCAGTATTTT.

V gene TRBV15 combines with J gene TRBJ2-4, with 8 bases that match TRBD2. Trimming cost V 0 bases and J 9 bases; bases outside gene matches: 4. In germline, CDR1 is LNHNV, CDR2 YYDKDF (reference sequence). The CDR3 is made up of 14 amino acids. The CDR3 protein is CATSRDSGDGIQYF. Written as DNA, the CDR3 is TGTGCCACCAGCAGAGATAGCGGGGATGGCATTCAGTACTTC.

This clonotype was seen a single time. The chain couples TRBV2 to TRBJ2-1; a possible D gene is TRBD2 (6 bases). Germline-derived CDR1 and CDR2 are SNHLY and FYNNEI. CDR3 length: 14 residues. Trimming pared 8 bases from V and 9 bases from J, leaving 20 bases between. The CDR3 DNA sequence: TGTGCCAGCGGGGCGGGGAGAAAATTGGCTGAGCAGTTCTTC. Encoded protein: CASGAGRKLAEQFF. Using reference TRBV2 and TRBJ2-1 for the parts outside the CDR3, the full variable domain is EPEVTQTPSHQVTQMGQEVILRCVPISNHLYFYWYRQILGQKVEFLVSFYNNEISEKSEIFDDQFSVERPDGSNFTLKIRSTKLEDSAMYFCASGAGRKLAEQFFGPGTRLTVL.

This clonotype has at least ten counts. The chain recombines TRBV5-1 with TRBJ1-1; D gene unclear. V lost 4 bases and J lost 1, with 8 bases in between. This CDR3 spans 13 amino acids. CDR1 and CDR2 from the germline V gene are SGHRS and YFSETQ. The CDR3 region has the DNA TGCGCCAGCAGCAGGCTTTCGAACACTGAAGCTTTCTTT. Protein: CASSRLSNTEAFF.

Many counts were recorded for this clonotype. This chain connects TRBV6-5 to TRBJ1-1, with D unresolved. This CDR3 contains 13 residues. V lost 4 bases to trimming and J lost 0 bases, with 6 bases between them. Germline values: CDR1 MNHEY, CDR2 SVGAGI. CDR3 coding DNA: TGTGCCAGCAGTTTACAGATGAACACTGAAGCTTTCTTT. Translating gives CASSLQMNTEAFF.

The chain uses TRBV20-1 and TRBJ1-1; D is unresolved. This CDR3 has 11 amino acids. Trimming shortened V by 3 bases and J by 5 bases, and 7 bases separated the two germline ends. Germline loops: CDR1 DFQATT, CDR2 SNEGSKA (reference sequence). As DNA, the CDR3 is TGCAGTGCTAGGGGGAGGACTGAAGCTTTCTTT. It is translated as CSARGRTEAFF.

The sample holds one count of this clonotype. The chain links TRBV2 to TRBJ1-1, with a weak D call TRBD1 (6 bases). V was cut by 4 bases and J by 3 bases, with 12 bases left in between. The CDR3 sequence is 14 residues long. Germline CDR1 SNHLY, CDR2 FYNNEI. The CDR3 nucleotides read TGTGCCAGCAGTGGTCAGGGGCGGGACACTGAAGCTTTCTTT. This encodes CASSGQGRDTEAFF.

The chain recombines TRBV7-9 with TRBJ1-1, with D uncertain. There are 13 residues in the CDR3. CDR1 and CDR2 from the germline V gene are SEHNR and FQNEAQ (reference sequence). Trimming left V 6 bases short and J 3 bases short, with 11 bases between. The DNA for the CDR3 is TGTGCCAGCAGAGACGTGGGGTACACTGAAGCTTTCTTT. Translated: CASRDVGYTEAFF.

This clonotype was detected a few times. The V and J genes are TRBV10-2 and TRBJ2-7; no clear D. CDR1 and CDR2 (germline): WSHSY, SAAADI. The germline V and J ends were trimmed by 5 bases and 1 base, with 15 bases remaining between them. CDR3 size: 15 residues. CDR3 region: CASSSTGRFSYEQYF. In DNA, the CDR3 is TGCGCCAGCAGTTCCACCGGACGGTTTTCCTACGAGCAGTACTTC.

This clonotype came up once. The missing conserved phenylalanine or tryptophan at the end of this CDR3 makes a read error likely. The chain uses TRBV5-1 and TRBJ1-5, with TRBD1 as a possible D gene (6 bases). V was pared by 0 bases and J by 3 bases, with 10 bases between. CDR1 and CDR2 (germline): SGHRS, YFSETQ. The CDR3 consists of 15 residues. The CDR3 loop is CASSLDGQPNQPQHC. DNA for the CDR3: TGCGCCAGCAGCTTGGATGGACAGCCCAATCAGCCCCAGCATTGT.

In nucleotides, the CDR3 is TGTGCCAGCAGTTTGGACAGGGGCAGGTCAGATACGCAGTATTTT. Its translation is CASSLDRGRSDTQYF. V usage is TRBV12-3 or TRBV12-4 and J usage is TRBJ2-3, with 9 nucleotides matching TRBD1. With V trimmed by 3 bases and J by 4 bases, 5 bases remained unmatched. This CDR3 has 15 residues.

This clonotype was detected a few times. The CDR3 bases are TGTGCCAGCAGTTTAAGGGCAGGGGGGGCCTACGAGCAGTACTTC. It encodes CASSLRAGGAYEQYF. This sequence joins TRBV12-3 or TRBV12-4 and TRBJ2-7; D is perhaps TRBD1 or TRBD2 (7 bases each). The CDR3 has 15 residues. V was pared by 2 bases and J by 2 bases, with 13 bases between.

This clonotype was counted a few times. The V gene is TRBV20-1, the J gene TRBJ2-5, with D uncertain. V dropped 0 bases and J dropped 0 bases, with 11 bases sitting between them. There are 15 residues in the CDR3. The V gene's germline CDR1 is DFQATT and CDR2 SNEGSKA (reference sequence). CDR3 sequence: CSAREPGPYQETQYF. The CDR3 DNA follows: TGCAGTGCTAGAGAGCCCGGGCCGTACCAAGAGACCCAGTACTTC.

This clonotype turned up a few times. The chain uses TRBV28 and TRBJ2-7; D is uncertain. Germline V gene lookup returns CDR1 MDHEN and CDR2 SYDVKM. V dropped 5 bases and J dropped 4 bases, with 9 bases sitting between them. The CDR3 runs to 12 residues. The DNA of the CDR3 is TGTGCCAGCAGTCCCAGCAGGTACGAGCAGTACTTC. This sequence encodes CASSPSRYEQYF.

This sequence joins TRBV14 and TRBJ2-3; maybe TRBD2 (6 bases). The CDR3 is 12 amino acids. CDR1 and CDR2 (germline): SGHDN, FVKESK. V lost 4 bases, J lost 7 bases, and 9 bases lay in between. The CDR3 DNA is TGTGCCAGCAGCCGGGGGGATAATACGCAGTATTTT. Amino acid sequence: CASSRGDNTQYF. The whole variable domain, filled in from reference TRBV14 and TRBJ2-3, reads EAGVTQFPSHSVIEKGQTVTLRCDPISGHDNLYWYRRVMGKEIKFLLHFVKESKQDESGMPNNRFLAERTGGTYSTLKVQPAELEDSGVYFCASSRGDNTQYFGPGTRLTVL.

This clonotype has a single count. The chain recombines TRBV15 with TRBJ1-1; unclear D gene. The CDR3 is made up of 11 amino acids. Germline CDR1 LNHNV, CDR2 YYDKDF (reference sequence). Between the trimmed V and J ends, which lost 5 bases and 1 base, there was a span of 2 bases. CDR3 nucleotides: TGTGCCACCAGCTGGAACACTGAAGCTTTCTTT. This encodes CATSWNTEAFF.

This clonotype was picked up a small number of times. This chain uses TRBV20-1 with TRBJ2-3, with 11 nucleotides matching TRBD2. The J segment lost 2 bases and the V segment lost 5 bases, leaving 6 bases of the junction unmatched. The CDR3 length is 15 residues. CDR1 and CDR2 from the germline V gene are DFQATT and SNEGSKA (reference sequence). In nucleotides, the CDR3 is TGCAGTGCTCCCCTAGCGGGGGGCTACACAGATACGCAGTATTTT. It is translated as CSAPLAGGYTDTQYF.

This clonotype showed up just a few times. The gene calls are TRBV10-3 and TRBJ2-1, with a weak D call TRBD2 (7 bases). Germline CDR1 ENHRY, CDR2 SYGVKD. This CDR3 spans 14 amino acids. The V and J ends lost 4 bases and 8 bases respectively, with 15 bases between them. The CDR3 DNA sequence: TGTGCCATCAGTGGAGGGCAGGGGAGGGATGAGCAGTTCTTC. It codes for CAISGGQGRDEQFF.

This chain connects TRBV12-3 or TRBV12-4 to TRBJ1-2; TRBD1 aligns across 12 bases. V gave up 4 bases and J gave up 5 bases; unmatched junction bases: 8. The CDR3 spans 16 residues. CDR3 protein: CASSSGTGGAKYGYTF. The CDR3 DNA sequence: TGTGCCAGCAGTTCGGGGACAGGGGGCGCAAAATATGGCTACACCTTC.

This clonotype was observed a few times. The rearrangement joins TRBV7-3 to TRBJ1-1; 8 bases are shared with TRBD1. CDR3 size: 16 residues. The germline V gene encodes CDR1 SGHTA and CDR2 FQGTGA. Trimming at V came to 1 base and at J to 4 bases, leaving 8 bases not matched to a gene. CDR3 sequence reads: CASSLSTGGGGTEAFF. In nucleotides, the CDR3 is TGTGCCAGCAGCTTAAGTACAGGGGGGGGAGGCACTGAAGCTTTCTTT.

This clonotype was recorded a few times. The chain has TRBV4-1 and TRBJ2-1; 10 bases align to TRBD2. There are 15 residues in the CDR3. With V trimmed by 7 bases and J by 9 bases, 12 bases remained unmatched. CDR1 and CDR2 from the germline V gene are MGHRA and YSYEKL. CDR3 loop: CASTPSGGLRGEQFF. As DNA, the CDR3 is TGCGCCAGCACCCCTAGCGGGGGACTTCGGGGTGAGCAGTTCTTC.

The rearrangement uses TRBV7-8 and TRBJ2-3; D tentatively fits TRBD1 or TRBD2 (5 bases each). Germline-derived CDR1 and CDR2 are SGHVS and FQNEAQ. The CDR3 contains 14 residues. Trimming stripped 2 bases from V and 4 bases from J, with 10 bases between. The CDR3 nucleotides are TGTGCCAGCAGCTTAACAAGGGGACCAGATACGCAGTATTTT. It encodes CASSLTRGPDTQYF.

The chain joins TRBV29-1 to TRBJ1-1, with 7 bases lining up with TRBD1. This CDR3 is 14 amino acids long. Trimming took 6 bases from V and 1 from J; bases not matched to a gene: 8. CDR1 and CDR2 (germline): SQVTM, ANQGSEA. The CDR3 nucleotides read TGCAGCGTGCGACCCGGGACAGCGAACACTGAAGCTTTCTTT. It yields the protein CSVRPGTANTEAFF.

The chain employs TRBV4-1 and TRBJ1-2, with 9 bases aligning to TRBD1. CDR1 MGHRA and CDR2 YSYEKL come from the germline V gene. The CDR3 covers 17 residues. J lost 0 bases, V lost 2 bases, and 7 bases had no gene match. CDR3 in DNA: TGCGCCAGCAGCCAAATACAGGGGGCTAAAGCTAACTATGGCTACACCTTC. Protein product: CASSQIQGAKANYGYTF.